This is a list of T cell receptor beta chains from one sample in a study of blood T cell repertoires in COVID-19. Sequencing was performed with immunoSEQ multiplex PCR; in TCRdb, only in-frame clones are kept and a portion is missing. The data hold hundreds of thousands of clones, with roughly 80% observed a single time. Sequenced input: peripheral blood. The receptors originated from a woman older than 75 with active or convalescent COVID-19. Each CDR3 is given with its conserved first and last residue. D genes are given only for firm matches. Size is omitted from some rows. Given values are once, few, many or a class for expanded clones.

clone size	V gene	D gene	J gene	CDR3 DNA	CDR3 protein
NA	TRBV12-3/TRBV12-4	NA	TRBJ1-1	TGTGCCAGCAGTTTACGGGGGGGCACTGAAGCTTTCTTT	CASSLRGGTEAFF
NA	TRBV7-2	TRBD2	TRBJ2-5	TGTGCCAGCAGCTTAGTAGCGGGGGGGGGTGAGACCCAGTACTTC	CASSLVAGGGETQYF
NA	TRBV19	TRBD1	TRBJ1-5	TGTGCCAGTAGTAGCAACAGGGGGCCCGATCAGCCCCAGCATTTT	CASSSNRGPDQPQHF
NA	TRBV5-4	NA	TRBJ2-2	TGTGCCAGCAGCGATAGGCAGGGGCTCACCGGGGAGCTGTTTTTT	CASSDRQGLTGELFF
NA	TRBV19	TRBD1	TRBJ1-6	TGTGCCAGTAGTTCGGGACAGGGGGCAGGATCACCCCTCCACTTT	CASSSGQGAGSPLHF
NA	TRBV24-1	NA	TRBJ2-3	TGTGCCACCAGTGATGGGTATCTCGGAGGCACAGATACGCAGTATTTT	CATSDGYLGGTDTQYF
NA	TRBV15	NA	TRBJ1-6	TGTGCCACCAGCAGAGATATCATCAGGGCGAATTCACCCCTCCACTTT	CATSRDIIRANSPLHF
once	TRBV6-2/TRBV6-3	NA	TRBJ1-1	TGTGCCAGCAGCCGGACGGGAGTCACTGAAGCTTTCTTT	CASSRTGVTEAFF
once	TRBV5-4	TRBD2	TRBJ2-1	TGTGCCTCACAACCCGGGACTAGGGCGCAGTTCTTC	CASQPGTRAQFF
once	TRBV5-1	NA	TRBJ2-7	TGCGCCAGCAGCTTGGGCCGCCGTGAGACTAGGAATCGGAACGAGCAGTACTTC	CASSLGRRETRNRNEQYF
NA	TRBV19	NA	TRBJ2-7	TGTGCCAGTAGTATAAGGCCGGACTACTCCTACGAGCAGTACTTC	CASSIRPDYSYEQYF
NA	TRBV10-1	NA	TRBJ2-1	TGCGCCAGCAGTGAGGTAGGGGGGAGGGCCCACAATGAGCAGTTCTTC	CASSEVGGRAHNEQFF
NA	TRBV11-2	NA	TRBJ2-2	TGTGCCAGCAGCCCGACAGCCGGAAACACCGGGGAGCTGTTTTTT	CASSPTAGNTGELFF
once	TRBV18	NA	TRBJ1-3	TGTGCCAGCTCACCAGAGGGCTTTGGAAACACCATATATTTT	CASSPEGFGNTIYF
NA	TRBV29-1	TRBD1	TRBJ1-1	TGCAGCGCCGGACAGGGTCTTCTTGGGAACACTGAAGCTTTCTTT	CSAGQGLLGNTEAFF
few	TRBV2	TRBD2	TRBJ2-5	TGTGCCAGCATTAAGAGCGGGGAATCTCCCCAAGAGACCCAGTACTTC	CASIKSGESPQETQYF
NA	TRBV7-9	NA	TRBJ2-3	TGTGCCAGCAGCTTCTGGGGGGGCCCCACAGATACGCAGTATTTT	CASSFWGGPTDTQYF
NA	TRBV6-2/TRBV6-3	TRBD1	TRBJ2-7	TGTGCCAGCAGTGCACAGGGGTACGAGCAGTACTTC	CASSAQGYEQYF
once	TRBV6-6	TRBD2	TRBJ2-1	TGTGCCAGCAGCCGATACCCATTAGCGGGAGGGCCGGGGAATGAGCAGTTCTTC	CASSRYPLAGGPGNEQFF
NA	TRBV7-2	TRBD2	TRBJ2-3	TGTGCCAGCAGTTCTACTAGCGGGAGGTTTGATACGCAGTATTTT	CASSSTSGRFDTQYF
NA	TRBV18	NA	TRBJ2-3	TGTGCCAGCTCACCCTTCGGAGATACGCAGTATTTT	CASSPFGDTQYF
NA	TRBV5-6	TRBD1	TRBJ1-2	TGTGCCAGCAGCAGAGACAGGGGGCCCTATGGCTACACCTTC	CASSRDRGPYGYTF
NA	TRBV5-1	NA	TRBJ2-5	TGCGCCAGCAGTACAGCGGCACACCAAGAGACCCAGTACTTC	CASSTAAHQETQYF
NA	TRBV19	NA	TRBJ1-2	TGTGCCAGTAGTCAGCACAGGACATTGGATGGCTACACCTTC	CASSQHRTLDGYTF
NA	TRBV5-6	NA	TRBJ2-6	TGTGCCAGCACCGGGACTGATGGGGCCAACGTCCTGACTTTC	CASTGTDGANVLTF
NA	TRBV13	NA	TRBJ2-2	TGTGCCAGCAGCTCTAGTGACAGGAGGACCGGGGAGCTGTTTTTT	CASSSSDRRTGELFF
NA	TRBV3-1/TRBV3-2	NA	TRBJ2-5	TGTGCCAGCAGCCCCGGACTGTCACGCCAAGAGACCCAGTACTTC	CASSPGLSRQETQYF
NA	TRBV18	NA	TRBJ2-1	TGTGCCAGCTCACCGCAGAGGGATGAGCAGTTCTTC	CASSPQRDEQFF
NA	TRBV7-9	NA	TRBJ2-7	TGTGCCAGCAGCTTAGAGAGCGGTTCTAAGTACTTC	CASSLESGSKYF
NA	TRBV25-1	NA	TRBJ2-4	TGTGCCAGCAGTGCAGGGACTAAAAACATTCAGTACTTC	CASSAGTKNIQYF
NA	TRBV9	NA	TRBJ2-3	TGTGCCAGCAGCGTAGCTGGTTCAGACACAGATACGCAGTATTTT	CASSVAGSDTDTQYF
once	TRBV18	NA	TRBJ2-2	TGTGCCAGCTCACCACCCTCTGTAGCGGCGGCGGACACCGGGGAGCTGTTTTTT	CASSPPSVAAADTGELFF
NA	TRBV4-3	TRBD2	TRBJ2-5	TGCGCCAGCAGCCAAGACGTAGCGGGGTCTCAAGAGACCCAGTACTTC	CASSQDVAGSQETQYF
NA	TRBV7-9	NA	TRBJ1-2	TGTGCCAGCAGCTCTCAGGGGAACTATGGCTACACCTTC	CASSSQGNYGYTF
NA	TRBV5-8	TRBD1	TRBJ1-5	TGTGCCAGCAGACTACAGGGGAGCAATCAGCCCCAGCATTTT	CASRLQGSNQPQHF
NA	TRBV28	TRBD2	TRBJ2-7	TGTGCCAGCAGGTTGACTAGCGGGGGTCACCTCTACGAGCAGTACTTC	CASRLTSGGHLYEQYF
NA	TRBV12-3/TRBV12-4	TRBD2	TRBJ2-1	TGTGCCGCGGGAGGGAATGAGCAGTTCTTC	CAAGGNEQFF
once	TRBV27	TRBD2	TRBJ2-3	TGTGCCAGCACCCTGGGTCACGGGCTAGCGGGGGGGGATACGCAGTATTTT	CASTLGHGLAGGDTQYF
NA	TRBV7-7	NA	TRBJ2-3	TGTGCCAGCAGCTTAGGTTCAGGAAGTACGCAGTATTTT	CASSLGSGSTQYF
NA	TRBV7-6	NA	TRBJ2-2	TGTGCCAGCAGCTTAGCGCATGAGTCCGGGGAGCTGTTTTTT	CASSLAHESGELFF
NA	TRBV2	NA	TRBJ1-5	TGTGCCAGCTGTTATAACAGGGATCAGCCCCAGCATTTT	CASCYNRDQPQHF
NA	TRBV9	TRBD1	TRBJ1-5	TGTGCCAGCAGCGTGGACAGGGAGGGCAATCAGCCCCAGCATTTT	CASSVDREGNQPQHF
NA	TRBV11-3	TRBD2	TRBJ2-3	TGTGCCAGCAGCTCCGGGACTAGCGGGAGAACGGCAGATACGCAGTATTTT	CASSSGTSGRTADTQYF
NA	TRBV7-8	NA	TRBJ2-2	TGTGCCAGCAGCTTAGCAAAGCGAACCGGGGAGCTGTTTTTT	CASSLAKRTGELFF
NA	TRBV5-1	NA	TRBJ2-7	TGCGCCAGCAGCCCGGAGCATGAGGATATCTACGAGCAGTACTTC	CASSPEHEDIYEQYF
NA	TRBV6-2/TRBV6-3	NA	TRBJ2-5	TGTGCCAGCAGTTACGGGCGGGGCAGCCCGGAGACCCAGTACTTC	CASSYGRGSPETQYF
NA	TRBV3-1/TRBV3-2	TRBD1	TRBJ1-6	TGTGCCAGCACCTCAACAGGGGGGCCCAAGAATTCACCCCTCCACTTT	CASTSTGGPKNSPLHF
NA	TRBV5-6	TRBD1	TRBJ2-1	TGTGCCAGCAGCCGGACAGGGGGTGAGGACAATGAGCAGTTCTTC	CASSRTGGEDNEQFF
NA	TRBV7-3	TRBD2	TRBJ2-1	TGTGCCAGCTCCCAAGGTAGCGGGAGGAACAATGAGCAGTTCTTC	CASSQGSGRNNEQFF
few	TRBV7-9	NA	TRBJ1-1	TGTGCCAGCAACCCTTCACGGGGCACTGAAGCTTTCTTT	CASNPSRGTEAFF
NA	TRBV7-6	NA	TRBJ2-5	TGTGCCAGCAGCTTATTATCGGAGACCCAGTACTTC	CASSLLSETQYF
NA	TRBV6-6	NA	TRBJ1-1	TGTGCCAGCAGTTATCCAGGCCGGAACACTGAAGCTTTCTTT	CASSYPGRNTEAFF
many	TRBV13	NA	TRBJ1-3	TGTGCCAGCAGCTGGGCCGGGATCTCTGGAAACACCATATATTTT	CASSWAGISGNTIYF
NA	TRBV4-1	TRBD2	TRBJ2-3	TGCGCCAGCAGCCAAGGATCGGGACTAGCGGGGTCAGATACGCAGTATTTT	CASSQGSGLAGSDTQYF